The present T cell receptor (beta chain) was sequenced within a study of blood T cell repertoires in COVID-19. For the study at large: There were acute and convalescent COVID-19 samples, and they came from the United States, Italy and Spain. PBMCs, B-cell-depleted T cells, or T cells provided the cDNA or gDNA that made up the material.

The germline V gene has CDR1 LNHDA and CDR2 SQIVND (reference sequence). The CDR3 runs to 13 residues. V lost 4 bases, J lost 8 bases, and 5 bases stayed unmatched. Per the authors' pipeline: Estimation of nucleated cell counts was performed using reference gene primer amplification. Profiled with immunoSEQ multiplex PCR; TCRdb holds only in-frame clones, not every one. V, J and clone size reflect that table, while D and trimming were determined from the DNA. Found here are around 210,000 clones, about 86% of them singletons; the top ten hold 0.7% to 0.85%. The chain recombines TRBV19 with TRBJ1-2, with 9 bases that match TRBD1. The receptor comes from a woman between 70 and 85 years old with acute or convalescent COVID-19. Sequencing input: peripheral blood. This chain's CDR3 is CASSTGDRDGYTF. The CDR3 DNA follows: TGTGCCAGTAGTACCGGGGACAGGGACGGCTACACCTTC.